Listed below are T cell receptor beta chains from one sample, sequenced in a study of T cells in Graves' hyperthyroidism and ophthalmopathy. TCRdb fed the multiplex PCR reads into MiXCR, producing one record per CDR3 protein. The sample gives some 760,000 distinct CDR3 sequences, around 13% of which show up once; 10% is in the top ten. Sequenced material: blood. These receptors were collected from a woman younger than 35 with Graves' hyperthyroidism. Both conserved end residues are trimmed from each CDR3. Part of the rows lack a size; the others show once, few, many or a class for expanded clones.

V,size,length,J,CDR3
TRBV7-2,NA,14,TRBJ2-7,ASSYSGSGTSYEQY
TRBV29-1,many,11,TRBJ1-1,SARTGVGTEAF
TRBV4-1,NA,14,TRBJ2-7,ASSQGLAVLSYEQY
TRBV15,few,13,TRBJ1-5,ATSVPGGYNQPQH
TRBV29-1,few,13,TRBJ2-1,SVEGTPVIYNEQF
TRBV10-3,NA,13,TRBJ2-1,AISEKEPSYNEQF
TRBV28,few,12,TRBJ1-2,ASSETGRLRGYT
TRBV18,many,14,TRBJ2-3,ASSPRPGSWADTQY
TRBV2,many,12,TRBJ1-1,ASSGRSMNTEAF
TRBV20-1,few,11,TRBJ1-4,SAGDRGQEKLF
TRBV18,many,12,TRBJ2-7,ASSLGTARREQY
TRBV20-1,many,12,TRBJ2-7,SATWGTGTYEQY
TRBV10-3,NA,14,TRBJ2-3,AIRDPGQGTADTQY
TRBV10-3,NA,16,TRBJ2-6,AISDYVQGGSGANVLT